The clone carrying this T cell receptor (beta chain) showed up just a few times. The V and J ends lost 2 bases and 6 bases respectively, with 24 bases between them. This CDR3 has 18 amino acids. Per germline, CDR1 SGHTA and CDR2 FQGNSA. This table comes from immunoSEQ multiplex PCR, and its TCRdb copy is limited to in-frame clones, with some not included. The sample has 65,000 to 75,000 clones; around 87% are singletons. These data belong to a study of lymphopenia after photon versus proton radiotherapy. The material sequenced was peripheral blood, taken from a patient treated with proton-based radiotherapy. The gene calls are TRBV7-2 and TRBJ2-3; D is possibly TRBD2 (7 bases). This sequence was found in an older man with esophageal cancer. The CDR3 spells CASSLLVRGGLSLDTQYF. The DNA for the CDR3 is TGTGCCAGCAGCTTACTAGTGAGGGGGGGCCTGAGTCTGGATACGCAGTATTTT.